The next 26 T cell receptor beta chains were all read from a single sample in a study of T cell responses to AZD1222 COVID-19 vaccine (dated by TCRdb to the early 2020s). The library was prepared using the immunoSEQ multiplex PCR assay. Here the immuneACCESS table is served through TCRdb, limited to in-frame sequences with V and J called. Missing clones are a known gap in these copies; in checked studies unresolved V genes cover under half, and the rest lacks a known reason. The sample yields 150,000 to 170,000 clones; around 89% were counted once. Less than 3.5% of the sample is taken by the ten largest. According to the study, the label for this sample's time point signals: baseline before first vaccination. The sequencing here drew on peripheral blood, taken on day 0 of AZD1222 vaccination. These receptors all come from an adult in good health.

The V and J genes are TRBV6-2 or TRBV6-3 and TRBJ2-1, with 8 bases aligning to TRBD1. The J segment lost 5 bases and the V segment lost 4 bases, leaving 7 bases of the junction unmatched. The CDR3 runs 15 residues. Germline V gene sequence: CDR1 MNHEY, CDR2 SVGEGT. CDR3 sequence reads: CASSFTGGFNNEQFF. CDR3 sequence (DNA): TGTGCCAGCAGTTTTACAGGGGGTTTTAACAATGAGCAGTTCTTC.

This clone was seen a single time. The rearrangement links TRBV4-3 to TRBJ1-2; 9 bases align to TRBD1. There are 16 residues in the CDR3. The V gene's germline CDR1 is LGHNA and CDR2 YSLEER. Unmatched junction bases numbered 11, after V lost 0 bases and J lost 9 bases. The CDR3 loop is CASSQDLTGTGFRYTF. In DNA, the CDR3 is TGCGCCAGCAGCCAAGATTTGACCGGGACAGGGTTTCGCTACACCTTC.

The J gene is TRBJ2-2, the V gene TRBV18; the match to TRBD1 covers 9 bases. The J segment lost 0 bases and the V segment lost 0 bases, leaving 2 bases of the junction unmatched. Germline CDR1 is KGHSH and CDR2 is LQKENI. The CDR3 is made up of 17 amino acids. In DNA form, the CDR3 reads TGTGCCAGCTCACCACCGGGACAGGGCGCGAACACCGGGGAGCTGTTTTTT. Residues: CASSPPGQGANTGELFF.

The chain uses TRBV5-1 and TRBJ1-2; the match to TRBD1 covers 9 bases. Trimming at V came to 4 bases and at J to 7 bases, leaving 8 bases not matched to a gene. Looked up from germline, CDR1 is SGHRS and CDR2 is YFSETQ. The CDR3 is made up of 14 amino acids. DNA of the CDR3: TGCGCCAGCAGCATGGGGACAGGGATTGGTGGCTACACCTTC. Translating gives CASSMGTGIGGYTF.

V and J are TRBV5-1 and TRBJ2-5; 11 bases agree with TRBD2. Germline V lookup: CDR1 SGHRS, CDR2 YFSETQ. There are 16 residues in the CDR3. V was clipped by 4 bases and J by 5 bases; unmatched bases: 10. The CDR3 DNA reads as TGCGCCAGCAGCCTTAGCGGGGGGGCGTTTTCGGAGACCCAGTACTTC. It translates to CASSLSGGAFSETQYF.

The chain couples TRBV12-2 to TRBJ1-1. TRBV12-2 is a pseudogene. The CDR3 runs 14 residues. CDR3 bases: TGTGCAAGTCGCTCCCTAAGGGGGGGCACTGAAGCTTTCTTT. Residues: CASRSLRGGTEAFF.

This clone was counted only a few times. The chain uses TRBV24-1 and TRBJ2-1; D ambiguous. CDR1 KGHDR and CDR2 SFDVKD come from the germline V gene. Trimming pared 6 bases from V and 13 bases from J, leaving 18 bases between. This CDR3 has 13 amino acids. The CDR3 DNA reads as TGTGCCACCAGTAACACGGCAGTCTCTCCACAGTTCTTC. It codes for CATSNTAVSPQFF.

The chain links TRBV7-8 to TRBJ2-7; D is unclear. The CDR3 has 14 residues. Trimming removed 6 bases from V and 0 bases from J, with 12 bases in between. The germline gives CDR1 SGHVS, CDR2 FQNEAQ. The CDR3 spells CASRLYGSSYEQYF. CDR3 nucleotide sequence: TGTGCCAGCAGGTTGTATGGTAGCTCCTACGAGCAGTACTTC.

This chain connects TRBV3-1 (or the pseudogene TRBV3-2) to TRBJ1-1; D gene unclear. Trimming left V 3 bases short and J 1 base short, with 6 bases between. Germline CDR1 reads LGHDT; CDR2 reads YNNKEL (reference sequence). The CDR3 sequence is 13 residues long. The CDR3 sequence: CASSQWGNTEAFF. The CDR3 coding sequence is TGTGCCAGCAGCCAGTGGGGGAACACTGAAGCTTTCTTT.

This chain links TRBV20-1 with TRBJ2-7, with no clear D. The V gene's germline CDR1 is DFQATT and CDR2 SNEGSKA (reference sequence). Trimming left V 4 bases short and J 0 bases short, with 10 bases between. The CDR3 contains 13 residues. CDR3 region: CSAIDRSSYEQYF. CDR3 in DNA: TGCAGTGCTATTGACCGTAGCTCCTACGAGCAGTACTTC.

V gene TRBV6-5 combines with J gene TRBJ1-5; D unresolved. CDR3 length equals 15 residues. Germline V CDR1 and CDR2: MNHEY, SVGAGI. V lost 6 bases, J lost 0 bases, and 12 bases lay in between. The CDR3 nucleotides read TGTGCCAGCAGGGACCGGCTGCATAGCAATCAGCCCCAGCATTTT. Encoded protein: CASRDRLHSNQPQHF.

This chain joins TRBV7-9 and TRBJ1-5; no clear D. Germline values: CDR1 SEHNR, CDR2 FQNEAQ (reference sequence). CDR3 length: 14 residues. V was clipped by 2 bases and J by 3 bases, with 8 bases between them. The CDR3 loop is CASSLSGINQPQHF. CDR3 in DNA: TGTGCCAGCAGCTTAAGTGGGATCAATCAGCCCCAGCATTTT.

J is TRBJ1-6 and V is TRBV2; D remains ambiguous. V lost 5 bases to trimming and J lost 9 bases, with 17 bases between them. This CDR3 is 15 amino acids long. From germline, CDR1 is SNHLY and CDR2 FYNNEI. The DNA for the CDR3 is TGTGCCAGCAGTCTCGACCGGGTTCGGCGTTCACCCCTCCACTTT. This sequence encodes CASSLDRVRRSPLHF.

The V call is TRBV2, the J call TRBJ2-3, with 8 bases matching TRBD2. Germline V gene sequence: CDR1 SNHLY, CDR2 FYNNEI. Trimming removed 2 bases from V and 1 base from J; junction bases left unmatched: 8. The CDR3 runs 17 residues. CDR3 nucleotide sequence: TGTGCCAGCAGTGAACCATCAGCGGGGGCTCGCACAGATACGCAGTATTTT. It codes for CASSEPSAGARTDTQYF. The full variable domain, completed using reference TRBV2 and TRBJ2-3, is EPEVTQTPSHQVTQMGQEVILRCVPISNHLYFYWYRQILGQKVEFLVSFYNNEISEKSEIFDDQFSVERPDGSNFTLKIRSTKLEDSAMYFCASSEPSAGARTDTQYFGPGTRLTVL.

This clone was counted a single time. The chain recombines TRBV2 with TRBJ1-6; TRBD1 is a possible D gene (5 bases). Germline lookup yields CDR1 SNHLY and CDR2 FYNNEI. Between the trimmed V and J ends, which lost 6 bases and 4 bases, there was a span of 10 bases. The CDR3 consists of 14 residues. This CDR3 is CASRMDKYNSPLHF. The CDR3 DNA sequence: TGTGCCAGCAGAATGGACAAATATAATTCACCCCTCCACTTT.

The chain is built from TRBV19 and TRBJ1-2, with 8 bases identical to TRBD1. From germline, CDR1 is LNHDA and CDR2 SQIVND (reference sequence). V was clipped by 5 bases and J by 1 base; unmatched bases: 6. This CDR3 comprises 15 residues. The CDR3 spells CASSETGAINYGYTF. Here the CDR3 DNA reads TGTGCCAGTAGTGAGACAGGGGCCATTAACTATGGCTACACCTTC. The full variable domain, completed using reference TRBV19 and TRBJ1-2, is DGGITQSPKYLFRKEGQNVTLSCEQNLNHDAMYWYRQDPGQGLRLIYYSQIVNDFQKGDIAEGYSVSREKKESFPLTVTSAQKNPTAFYLCASSETGAINYGYTFGSGTRLTVV.

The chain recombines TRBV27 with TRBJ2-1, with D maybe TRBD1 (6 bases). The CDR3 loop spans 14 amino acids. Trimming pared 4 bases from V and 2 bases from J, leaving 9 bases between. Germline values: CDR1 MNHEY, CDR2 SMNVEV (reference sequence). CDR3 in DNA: TGTGCCAGCAGTTCCGGACAGACCTACAATGAGCAGTTCTTC. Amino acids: CASSSGQTYNEQFF.

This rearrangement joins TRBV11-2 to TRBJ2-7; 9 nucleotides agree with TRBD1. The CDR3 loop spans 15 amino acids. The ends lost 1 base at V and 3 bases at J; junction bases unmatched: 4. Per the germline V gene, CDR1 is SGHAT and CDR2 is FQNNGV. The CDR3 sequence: CASSLVGQGHYEQYF. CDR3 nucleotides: TGTGCCAGCAGCTTAGTGGGACAGGGCCACTACGAGCAGTACTTC.

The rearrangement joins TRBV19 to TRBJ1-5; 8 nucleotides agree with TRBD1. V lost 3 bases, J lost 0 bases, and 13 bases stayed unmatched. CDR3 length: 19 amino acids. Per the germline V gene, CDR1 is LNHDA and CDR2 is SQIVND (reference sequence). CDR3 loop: CASSITWTGPRYSNQPQHF. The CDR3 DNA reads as TGTGCCAGTAGTATCACCTGGACAGGGCCCCGATATAGCAATCAGCCCCAGCATTTT.

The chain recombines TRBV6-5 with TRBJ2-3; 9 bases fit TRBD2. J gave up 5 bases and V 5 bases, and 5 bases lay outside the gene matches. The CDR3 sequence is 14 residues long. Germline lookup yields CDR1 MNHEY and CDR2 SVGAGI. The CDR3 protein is CASSRGGAEDTQYF. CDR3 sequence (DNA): TGTGCCAGCAGTCGCGGGGGGGCCGAAGATACGCAGTATTTT.

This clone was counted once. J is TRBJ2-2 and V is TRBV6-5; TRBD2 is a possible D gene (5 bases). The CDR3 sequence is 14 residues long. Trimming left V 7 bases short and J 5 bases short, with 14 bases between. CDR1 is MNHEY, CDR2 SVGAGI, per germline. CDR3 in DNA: TGTGCCAGCAACCGACTGGAGGCTACCGGGGAGCTGTTTTTT. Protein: CASNRLEATGELFF.

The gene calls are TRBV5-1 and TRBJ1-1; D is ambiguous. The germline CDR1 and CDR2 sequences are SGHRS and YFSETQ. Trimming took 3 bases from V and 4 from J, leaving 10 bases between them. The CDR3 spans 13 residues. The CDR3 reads CASSSTLVTEAFF. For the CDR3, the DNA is TGCGCCAGCAGCTCCACATTAGTCACTGAAGCTTTCTTT.

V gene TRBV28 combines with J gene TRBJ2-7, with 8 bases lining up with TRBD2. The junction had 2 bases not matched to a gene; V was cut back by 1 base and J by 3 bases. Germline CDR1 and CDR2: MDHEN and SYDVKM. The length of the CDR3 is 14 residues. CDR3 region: CASSLSLAGYEQYF. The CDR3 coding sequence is TGTGCCAGCAGTTTATCCCTAGCGGGCTACGAGCAGTACTTC.

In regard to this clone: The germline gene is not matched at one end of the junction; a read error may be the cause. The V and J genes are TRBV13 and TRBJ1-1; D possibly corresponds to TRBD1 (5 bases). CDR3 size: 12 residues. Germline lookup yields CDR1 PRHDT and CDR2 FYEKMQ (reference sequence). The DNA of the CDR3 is TGTGCCAGCAGCTGGGGGAACACTGAAGCACTCTTT. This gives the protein CASSWGNTEALF.

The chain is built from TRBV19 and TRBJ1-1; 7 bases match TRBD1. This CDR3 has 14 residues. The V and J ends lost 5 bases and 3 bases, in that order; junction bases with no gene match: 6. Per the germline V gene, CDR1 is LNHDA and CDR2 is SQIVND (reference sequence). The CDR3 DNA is TGTGCCAGTAGTTGGACAGGAGGGGACACTGAAGCTTTCTTT. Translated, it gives CASSWTGGDTEAFF.

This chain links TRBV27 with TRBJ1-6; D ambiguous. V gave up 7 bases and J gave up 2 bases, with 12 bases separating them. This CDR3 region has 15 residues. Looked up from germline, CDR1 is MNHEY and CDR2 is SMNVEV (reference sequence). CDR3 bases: TGTGCCAGCACGCCCTCCGGGACCTATAATTCACCCCTCCACTTT. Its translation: CASTPSGTYNSPLHF.